Listed below are T cell receptor beta chains from one sample, sequenced in a study of T cells in Graves' hyperthyroidism and ophthalmopathy. Using its own MiXCR run on the multiplex PCR reads, TCRdb lists one record per CDR3 protein. In the table there are 500,000 to 600,000 distinct CDR3 sequences, over 15% of which are singletons. The sequenced sample was blood. These receptors were collected from a woman aged 18-29 years with Graves' hyperthyroidism. Both conserved end residues are part of each CDR3. The D gene is left open where the match is weak. Some rows have no size entry. The others give once, few or many, or a class for an expanded clone.

abundance: .
len: 14
d_gene: TRBD1
v_gene: TRBV3-1
j_gene: TRBJ2-7
CDR3nt: TGTGCCAGCAGCCTACAGGGGTTTCCCTACGAGCAGTACTTC
CDR3aa: CASSLQGFPYEQYF

abundance: .
len: 14
d_gene: .
v_gene: TRBV7-2
j_gene: TRBJ2-3
CDR3nt: TGTGCCAGCAGCTCAACGGGGACTTCTGATACGCAGTATTTT
CDR3aa: CASSSTGTSDTQYF

abundance: .
len: 15
d_gene: TRBD1
v_gene: TRBV5-1
j_gene: TRBJ2-3
CDR3nt: TGCGCCAGCAGCTTGGTCGGGACAGGCACAGATACGCAGTATTTT
CDR3aa: CASSLVGTGTDTQYF

abundance: .
len: 13
d_gene: .
v_gene: TRBV6-2/TRBV6-3
j_gene: TRBJ2-3
CDR3nt: TGTGTCAGCAGTTTGGGCAGGCGAGATACGCAGTATTTT
CDR3aa: CVSSLGRRDTQYF

abundance: few
len: 13
d_gene: TRBD1
v_gene: TRBV13
j_gene: TRBJ1-2
CDR3nt: TGTGCCAGCAGTGGGGACAGGTCTTATCGCTACACCTTC
CDR3aa: CASSGDRSYRYTF

abundance: .
len: 14
d_gene: TRBD1
v_gene: TRBV6-9
j_gene: TRBJ2-5
CDR3nt: TGTGCCAGCAGTTACGGACAGGGGAAAGAGACCCAGTACTTC
CDR3aa: CASSYGQGKETQYF

abundance: few
len: 13
d_gene: .
v_gene: TRBV5-1
j_gene: TRBJ2-5
CDR3nt: TGCGCCAGCACCCCGCGGGGTGAAGAGACCCAGTACTTC
CDR3aa: CASTPRGEETQYF

abundance: many
len: 13
d_gene: .
v_gene: TRBV6-1
j_gene: TRBJ1-1
CDR3nt: TGTGCCAGCACGTCGGGGGTGGGCACTGAAGCTTTCTTT
CDR3aa: CASTSGVGTEAFF

abundance: many
len: 14
d_gene: .
v_gene: TRBV29-1
j_gene: TRBJ1-2
CDR3nt: TGCAGCGTTGAAGCTCTCCCTAGGGACTATGGCTACACCTTC
CDR3aa: CSVEALPRDYGYTF

abundance: few
len: 16
d_gene: TRBD2
v_gene: TRBV5-8
j_gene: TRBJ2-2
CDR3nt: TGTGCCAGCAGCAGAACTAGCGGGAGTTGGACCGGGGAGCTGTTTTTT
CDR3aa: CASSRTSGSWTGELFF

abundance: many
len: 15
d_gene: .
v_gene: TRBV7-9
j_gene: TRBJ2-7
CDR3nt: TGTGCCAGCAGCTTAAGGCAGGGAGCTCACTACGAGCAGTACTTC
CDR3aa: CASSLRQGAHYEQYF

abundance: many
len: 16
d_gene: TRBD2
v_gene: TRBV28
j_gene: TRBJ2-1
CDR3nt: TGTGCCAGCAGGGGACTAGCGGGCCCATCCTACAATGAGCAGTTCTTC
CDR3aa: CASRGLAGPSYNEQFF

abundance: many
len: 17
d_gene: TRBD2
v_gene: TRBV24-1
j_gene: TRBJ2-2
CDR3nt: TGTGCCACCAGTGATCCTACTAGCGGGAGGAACACCGGGGAGCTGTTTTTT
CDR3aa: CATSDPTSGRNTGELFF

abundance: many
len: 18
d_gene: TRBD2
v_gene: TRBV6-1
j_gene: TRBJ2-5
CDR3nt: TGTGCCAGCACCCCCCTAGCGGGAGCTCTCCGAAACCAAGAGACCCAGTACTTC
CDR3aa: CASTPLAGALRNQETQYF

abundance: .
len: 12
d_gene: .
v_gene: TRBV20-1
j_gene: TRBJ2-7
CDR3nt: TGCAGTGCTAGACGGACAGCTTACGAGCAGTACTTC
CDR3aa: CSARRTAYEQYF

abundance: .
len: 11
d_gene: .
v_gene: TRBV5-1
j_gene: TRBJ2-1
CDR3nt: TGCGCCAGCAGCTTTGGGTTCGAGCAGTTCTTC
CDR3aa: CASSFGFEQFF